The next 11 T cell receptor beta chains were all read from a single sample in a study of post-analysis software for immune sequencing data. These receptors' targets are unknown. Libraries were made from TCR beta cDNA, and they carried unique molecular identifiers. TCRdb used MiXCR to reprocess the PCR reads, holding one entry per CDR3 protein. The sample carries fewer than 850,000 distinct CDR3 sequences, 25% to 30% recorded once. Study-wide points: TRBV5-6, TRBV5-1 and TRBV20-1 were among five TRBV segments more frequent in patients than controls.

Sequencing was done on a sample of blood. The receptor set was obtained from a girl between 5 and 17 years old with multiple sclerosis.

The gene calls are TRBV7-4 and TRBJ1-2, with D unclear. CDR3 length equals 14 residues. Per germline, CDR1 SGHVT and CDR2 SQSDAQ. V was clipped by 0 bases and J by 3 bases, with 8 bases between them. The CDR3 here is CASSLARPYYGYTF. In nucleotides, the CDR3 is TGTGCCAGCAGCTTAGCCAGACCCTACTATGGCTACACCTTC.

The table lists this clonotype with a few counts. V usage is TRBV5-1 and J usage is TRBJ2-1, with D unclear. Germline CDR1 and CDR2: SGHRS and YFSETQ. This CDR3 is built from 14 residues. V was clipped by 0 bases and J by 7 bases, with 11 bases between them. The CDR3 DNA reads TGCGCCAGCAGCTTGGAGGGCAGGCTTAATGAGCAGTTCTTC. Its translation is CASSLEGRLNEQFF.

This clonotype was observed a single time. The chain uses TRBV28 and TRBJ2-3, with 13 bases lining up with TRBD2. The CDR3 runs 16 residues. Unmatched junction bases numbered 6, after V lost 3 bases and J lost 6 bases. CDR1 is MDHEN, CDR2 SYDVKM, per germline. CDR3 DNA sequence: TGTGCCAGCAGTTTCCCGACTAGCGGGGGGTTCGATACGCAGTATTTT. Its translation: CASSFPTSGGFDTQYF.

The chain is built from TRBV9 and TRBJ2-3, with 11 bases that match TRBD1. CDR1 SGDLS and CDR2 YYNGEE come from the germline V gene. V shed 2 bases, J shed 5 bases, and the junction held 4 bases outside the gene matches. The CDR3 covers 15 residues. The CDR3 region is CASSVEGTGGDTQYF. The DNA of the CDR3 is TGTGCCAGCAGCGTTGAGGGGACAGGGGGAGATACGCAGTATTTT.

The genes are TRBV28 and TRBJ2-7; D assignment may be TRBD1 or TRBD2 (6 bases each). Trimming removed 0 bases at V and 7 bases at J, with 10 bases between. Germline loops: CDR1 MDHEN, CDR2 SYDVKM. CDR3 length equals 13 residues. CDR3 region: CASSLWGAGEQYF. As DNA, the CDR3 is TGTGCCAGCAGTTTATGGGGGGCGGGAGAGCAGTACTTC.

This chain links TRBV7-2 with TRBJ1-2; no reliable D call. The germline V and J ends were trimmed by 1 base and 0 bases, with 9 bases remaining between them. Germline values: CDR1 SGHTA, CDR2 FQGNSA. CDR3 length: 15 amino acids. CDR3: CASSLVHSPNYGYTF. As DNA, the CDR3 is TGTGCCAGCAGCTTAGTGCACTCTCCTAACTATGGCTACACCTTC.

This clonotype was counted between two and nine times. The V gene is TRBV20-1, the J gene TRBJ2-7; possible D gene TRBD1, 5 bases. V was shortened by 7 bases and J by 7 bases, with 20 bases between the two germline ends. The CDR3 contains 13 residues. Germline V gene lookup returns CDR1 DFQATT and CDR2 SNEGSKA (reference sequence). In DNA, the CDR3 is TGCAGTGGCATTCCCAGGGCATCTGGAGAGCAGTACTTC. Encoded protein: CSGIPRASGEQYF.

V and J are TRBV27 and TRBJ2-7, with unresolved D. This CDR3 is 12 amino acids long. Trimming cost V 8 bases and J 0 bases, with 8 bases left between them. Germline V gene data show CDR1 as MNHEY and CDR2 as SMNVEV (reference sequence). This CDR3 is CASYASSYEQYF. The CDR3 coding sequence is TGTGCCAGCTATGCCAGCTCCTACGAGCAGTACTTC.

The chain employs TRBV5-1 and TRBJ1-1; D not resolved. This CDR3 has 12 amino acids. The V and J ends lost 9 bases and 4 bases respectively, with 13 bases between them. Germline lookup yields CDR1 SGHRS and CDR2 YFSETQ. The CDR3 sequence is CATSDWSTEAFF. The CDR3 nucleotides are TGCGCCACCTCAGACTGGAGCACTGAAGCTTTCTTT.

This clonotype was recorded many times. This chain joins TRBV20-1 and TRBJ2-1; 7 nucleotides agree with TRBD2. This CDR3 is 14 amino acids long. The junction had 11 bases not matched to a gene; V was cut back by 8 bases and J by 4 bases. The germline gives CDR1 DFQATT, CDR2 SNEGSKA (reference sequence). This CDR3 is CSRLVAGVYNEQFF. CDR3 nucleotides: TGCAGTCGGCTGGTGGCGGGAGTTTACAATGAGCAGTTCTTC.

V gene TRBV6-5 combines with J gene TRBJ2-7, with D possibly being TRBD1 (6 bases). The CDR3 runs 14 residues. Germline V gene lookup returns CDR1 MNHEY and CDR2 SVGAGI. Trimming removed 5 bases from V and 2 bases from J, with 13 bases in between. The CDR3 coding sequence is TGTGCCAGCAGTGGACGGACAGTACCCTACGAGCAGTACTTC. Its translation is CASSGRTVPYEQYF.